The clone carrying this T cell receptor (beta chain) has more than one count but fewer than ten. Its antigen is unknown. This entry is derived from a study of T cells after yellow fever vaccination. Overall study results and limits: High-abundance clonotypes from the bulk population could contaminate FACS-sorted repertoires. Few clonotypes appeared in both CD4 and CD8 compartments. At about 97% for CD4 and roughly 87% for CD8, most primary-vaccination clones showed up again after the booster.

Germline lookup yields CDR1 LNHDA and CDR2 SQIVND (reference sequence). The CDR3 is 14 residues long. The V gene lost 9 bases and the J gene lost 0 bases, with 15 bases spanning the gap. The 5'RACE template-switching step produced TCR cDNA and added a universal primer site and UMIs. One entry per CDR3 protein, called by TCRdb with MiXCR from the 5' RACE reads. There are 200,000 to 250,000 distinct CDR3 sequences in the sample; 3% to 4% occur only once, and 3.2% lies in the top ten. This receptor was obtained from a young man who received the YFV17D yellow fever vaccine. The sample consisted of CD4+ T cells sorted from PBMCs, taken 10 days after the yellow fever booster vaccination. The chain couples TRBV19 to TRBJ2-7; no firm D call. The CDR3 nucleotides are TGTGCCAGCTCCAATGGGCGTTTCTCCTACGAGCAGTACTTC. This codes for CASSNGRFSYEQYF.